A selection of T cell receptor beta chains follows, all from one sample in a study of cytotoxic CD8 clonotypes in ibrutinib-treated CLL. This table comes from immunoSEQ multiplex PCR, and its TCRdb copy is limited to in-frame clones, with some not included. The profile shows over 200,000 clones, 79% of them singletons. This specimen was PBMCs, taken after 12 months of ibrutinib treatment. The receptors were sampled from a human donor with chronic lymphocytic leukemia. Both conserved end residues are part of each CDR3. D genes are given only for firm matches. Clone size, where shown, is once, few, many, or a class for clones that have expanded.

j_call v_call clone_size d_call cdr3_nt cdr3_aa
TRBJ2-5 TRBV6-1 NA TRBD1 TGTGCCAGCAGTGAAGAACACAGGGGACGAACCCAGTACTTC CASSEEHRGRTQYF
TRBJ1-2 TRBV7-6 NA NA TGTGCCAGCAGCGTCGACCGGGCGGGGGGCTACACCTTC CASSVDRAGGYTF
TRBJ2-7 TRBV29-1 medium-sized NA TGCAGCGTAAGGGGAGACTACGAGCAGTACTTC CSVRGDYEQYF
TRBJ2-4 TRBV10-1 NA TRBD1 TGCGCCAGCAGCCAGGTTAGGGGGCGCGTATACATTCAGTACTTC CASSQVRGRVYIQYF
TRBJ2-3 TRBV7-9 NA NA TGTGCCAGCAGCTTAACGGACGGAGGGGATACGCAGTATTTT CASSLTDGGDTQYF
TRBJ1-5 TRBV27 once NA TGTGCCAGCAGTTTATCGACACTTCTAGGGCAGCCCCAGCATTTT CASSLSTLLGQPQHF
TRBJ1-5 TRBV6-5 NA TRBD1 TGTGCCAGCAGAGGACAGGGGGGTCAGCCCCAGCATTTT CASRGQGGQPQHF
TRBJ2-7 TRBV29-1 NA TRBD1 TGCAGCGTAAGAGGACAGGGGGACCCCTACGAGCAGTACTTC CSVRGQGDPYEQYF
TRBJ2-7 TRBV5-1 NA TRBD1 TGCGCCAGCAGCCCGGGACAGGGAAAGCAGTACTTC CASSPGQGKQYF
TRBJ2-1 TRBV7-2 NA NA TGTGCCAGCGGAAGAGTGGCTGGAAGTGAGCAGTTCTTC CASGRVAGSEQFF
TRBJ2-5 TRBV6-6 NA NA TGTGCCAGCAGTTACGGGCAGCTCGGGGAGACCCAGTACTTC CASSYGQLGETQYF
TRBJ2-1 TRBV5-1 few NA TGCGCCCCCCCCAAAGAGCAGTTCTTC CAPPKEQFF
TRBJ1-1 TRBV18 NA NA TGTGCCAGCTCAGTGGCAGGGAGGGACACTGAAGCTTTCTTT CASSVAGRDTEAFF
TRBJ1-2 TRBV15 NA TRBD1 TGTGCCACCAGCAGAGAGGGGGACAGTACTAACTATGGCTACACCTTC CATSREGDSTNYGYTF
TRBJ2-4 TRBV5-6 NA NA TGTGCCAGCAGCTTCGGGGTGGGTGTTTACATTCAGTACTTC CASSFGVGVYIQYF
TRBJ2-7 TRBV2 NA NA TGTGCCAGCATCCCCGGGGAGTACGAGCAGTACTTC CASIPGEYEQYF
TRBJ2-3 TRBV6-5 NA TRBD2 TGTGCCAGCAGTTTGACTAGCGGGGGTTACACAGATACGCAGTATTTT CASSLTSGGYTDTQYF
TRBJ2-7 TRBV6-1 NA NA TGTGCCAGCAGTGAAGGTGGAAGGCCAGAGGCCCTCTACGAGCAGTACTTC CASSEGGRPEALYEQYF
TRBJ2-1 TRBV28 NA NA TGTGCCAGCAGTTTATCTGTAGCCATAAGCTCCTACAATGAGCAGTTCTTC CASSLSVAISSYNEQFF
TRBJ2-1 TRBV2 NA NA TGTGCCAGCAGTGAGGAGGGGAAATCCTACAATGAGCAGTTCTTC CASSEEGKSYNEQFF
TRBJ1-1 TRBV19 once NA TGTGCCAGTAGTATGTCACCGAACACTGAAGCTTTCTTT CASSMSPNTEAFF
TRBJ2-3 TRBV19 NA TRBD2 TGTGCCAGTAGTTCCTGGACTAGCGGGGTCGGTACGCAGTATTTT CASSSWTSGVGTQYF
TRBJ2-7 TRBV11-2 NA TRBD1 TGTGCCAGCAGCCCCCCGGACAGGGGCGCCTCCTACGAGCAGTACTTC CASSPPDRGASYEQYF
TRBJ1-4 TRBV18 NA NA TGTGCCAGCTCACCACGGGGGATGGGGGAAAAACTGTTTTTT CASSPRGMGEKLFF
TRBJ2-1 TRBV10-1 NA NA TGCGCCAGCCAGCGAGAGGGGGGCGCAGAGCAGTTCTTC CASQREGGAEQFF
TRBJ1-1 TRBV19 NA NA TGTGCCAGTAGTATCGGACCAAACACTGAAGCTTTCTTT CASSIGPNTEAFF
TRBJ2-3 TRBV4-1 NA NA TGCGCCAGCAGCCAAGGCAAGCAGGGGCCGACAGATACGCAGTATTTT CASSQGKQGPTDTQYF
TRBJ1-4 TRBV5-1 NA NA TGCGCCAGCAGCCCAGGAGCGGATAATGAAAAACTGTTTTTT CASSPGADNEKLFF
TRBJ2-2 TRBV5-1 few NA TGCGCCAGCAGCGCCTGGACAGACGCCGGGGAGCTGTTTTTT CASSAWTDAGELFF
TRBJ1-2 TRBV10-3 NA NA TGTGCCATCAGTCCCGGGACATTTTATGGCTACACCTTC CAISPGTFYGYTF
TRBJ1-2 TRBV28 many NA TGTGCCAGCAGTTTAGGGGGCAAGGGGCTGGGCTACACCTTC CASSLGGKGLGYTF
TRBJ2-1 TRBV13 NA NA TGTGCCAGCAGGAATACTGGTCGGGGCGTAGTGGATGAGCAGTTCTTC CASRNTGRGVVDEQFF
TRBJ1-1 TRBV11-2 NA NA TGTGCCAGCAGGCAGAACACTGAAGCTTTCTTT CASRQNTEAFF
TRBJ2-7 TRBV7-2 many NA TGTGCCAGCAGCTTACTCCAAGCCTACGAGCAGTACTTC CASSLLQAYEQYF
TRBJ1-1 TRBV2 NA NA TGTGCCAGCAGTGAGTTGGGGATTAACACTGAAGCTTTCTTT CASSELGINTEAFF
TRBJ2-3 TRBV6-5 once NA TGTGCCAGCAGCCTCTCCCTACGCACAGATACGCAGTATTTT CASSLSLRTDTQYF
TRBJ2-6 TRBV12-2 few NA TGTGCAAGTCGCCCTACAGGAGGACAGGGGCGCGTCCTGACTTTC CASRPTGGQGRVLTF
TRBJ1-4 TRBV2 NA NA TGTGCCAGCGAGGGGCCTAATGAAAAACTGTTTTTT CASEGPNEKLFF
TRBJ2-7 TRBV5-1 few TRBD1 TGCGCCAGCAGCTTGGCCGGACAGGGACTCTCCGAGCAGTACTTC CASSLAGQGLSEQYF
TRBJ1-1 TRBV19 NA NA TGTGCCAGTAGTTGGGGCAGCACTGAAGCTTTCTTT CASSWGSTEAFF
TRBJ2-1 TRBV6-6 NA NA TGTGCCAGCAGTAAGGACCCTAGACTTAACAATGAGCAGTTCTTC CASSKDPRLNNEQFF
TRBJ1-1 TRBV19 once NA TGTGCCAGTAGTATTTTTGGGAGACTCACTGAAGCTTTCTTT CASSIFGRLTEAFF
TRBJ2-7 TRBV5-1 NA NA TGCGCCAGCAGCTTTTTTGGAGGGTCGAGCTCCTACGAGCAGTACTTC CASSFFGGSSSYEQYF
TRBJ2-5 TRBV18 NA NA TGTGCCAGCTCACCCCTAGGTAACCAAGAGACCCAGTACTTC CASSPLGNQETQYF
TRBJ1-5 TRBV6-1 NA NA TGTGCCAGCAGGATGGCAGGGAATCAGCCCCAGCATTTT CASRMAGNQPQHF
TRBJ2-7 TRBV2 NA NA TGTGCCAGCTTTAGCGGAGGCTACGAGCAGTACTTC CASFSGGYEQYF